One and the same sample provided the 18 T cell receptor beta chains below, sequenced in a study of blood T cell repertoires in COVID-19. Sequencing used immunoSEQ multiplex PCR; TCRdb keeps in-frame clones, though not all of them. The sample yields tens of thousands of clones, around 90% seen once. Sequencing input: peripheral blood. The receptors originated from a human donor in a cohort sampled during active COVID-19.

The rearrangement uses TRBV7-8 and TRBJ2-1; 8 bases align to TRBD2. Germline V gene data show CDR1 as SGHVS and CDR2 as FQNEAQ. This CDR3 is built from 16 residues. Trimming took 4 bases from V and 3 from J; bases not matched to a gene: 8. DNA of the CDR3: TGTGCCAGCAGCTCCCCGACTAGCGCTAGCTACAATGAGCAGTTCTTC. This translates into CASSSPTSASYNEQFF.

V and J are TRBV5-6 and TRBJ1-2; TRBD1 aligns across 11 bases. CDR1 and CDR2 from the germline V gene are SGHDT and YYEEEE. Trimming at V came to 4 bases and at J to 6 bases, leaving 11 bases not matched to a gene. This CDR3 has 16 residues. The CDR3 spells CASSPGQGGRLNGYTF. The CDR3 DNA is TGTGCCAGCAGCCCGGGACAGGGGGGAAGGTTGAATGGCTACACCTTC.

The rearrangement links TRBV28 to TRBJ2-1, with D possibly matching TRBD1 (6 bases). The V gene lost 7 bases and the J gene lost 0 bases, with 13 bases spanning the gap. Germline assignment: CDR1 MDHEN and CDR2 SYDVKM. The CDR3 contains 15 residues. The CDR3 region has the DNA TGTGCCAGCACCGGAGACAGGTCCTCCTACAATGAGCAGTTCTTC. Protein sequence: CASTGDRSSYNEQFF.

The chain has TRBV19 and TRBJ2-3, with TRBD2 as a possible D gene (6 bases). Germline lookup yields CDR1 LNHDA and CDR2 SQIVND (reference sequence). V lost 3 bases and J lost 5, with 9 bases in between. CDR3 size: 13 residues. The CDR3 region is CASSISGEDTQYF. The CDR3 DNA reads as TGTGCCAGTAGTATCTCGGGGGAAGATACGCAGTATTTT.

This chain joins TRBV25-1 and TRBJ1-3; D call uncertain. Between the trimmed V and J ends, which lost 3 bases and 0 bases, there was a span of 9 bases. The CDR3 contains 15 residues. Looked up from germline, CDR1 is MGHDK and CDR2 is SYGVNS. The CDR3 sequence is CASSDITASGNTIYF. Written as DNA, the CDR3 is TGTGCCAGCAGTGATATAACAGCCTCTGGAAACACCATATATTTT.

This chain joins TRBV6-5 and TRBJ2-7; 8 nucleotides match TRBD2. This CDR3 is 12 amino acids long. The V gene's germline CDR1 is MNHEY and CDR2 SVGAGI. Germline trimming cut 11 bases from V and 7 bases from J; bases unmatched to any gene: 10. CDR3 bases: TGTGCCTCTAAAGTTCGGGGGGGGGAGCAGTACTTC. It is translated as CASKVRGGEQYF.

The chain links TRBV7-2 to TRBJ2-1, with 7 nucleotides matching TRBD2. The V segment lost 6 bases and the J segment 0 bases; nucleotides outside the gene matches: 5. The germline V gene has CDR1 SGHTA and CDR2 FQGNSA. The CDR3 spans 15 residues. The CDR3 protein is CASSRDYLSYNEQFF. The CDR3 DNA sequence: TGTGCCAGCAGTCGGGACTACCTCTCCTACAATGAGCAGTTCTTC.

This clone has only one observation. The rearrangement joins TRBV7-3 to TRBJ2-7, with TRBD1 matching 10 bases. J was trimmed by 6 bases and V by 5 bases; bases with no gene match: 7. Germline CDR1 is SGHTA and CDR2 is FQGTGA. CDR3 length equals 14 residues. The CDR3 sequence: CASSAGTGAREQYF. The CDR3 DNA reads TGTGCCAGCAGCGCCGGGACAGGGGCCCGCGAGCAGTACTTC.

The V gene is TRBV6-2 or TRBV6-3, the J gene TRBJ2-1; 7 nucleotides align to TRBD2. The CDR3 has 15 amino acids. The J segment lost 8 bases and the V segment lost 6 bases, leaving 13 bases of the junction unmatched. CDR1 and CDR2 (germline): MNHEY, SVGEGT. CDR3 loop: CASSPFGGSLDEQFF. CDR3 nucleotide sequence: TGTGCCAGCAGCCCGTTTGGCGGGAGTCTCGATGAGCAGTTCTTC.

This chain links TRBV6-1 with TRBJ1-5, with D tentatively TRBD1 (5 bases). Deletions cut 2 bases from V and 1 base from J, with 6 bases between. The CDR3 has 14 amino acids. Germline values: CDR1 MNHNS, CDR2 SASEGT. The CDR3 DNA follows: TGTGCCAGCAGTGAATCAGGGAGCAATCAGCCCCAGCATTTT. Amino acid sequence: CASSESGSNQPQHF.

The chain is built from TRBV14 and TRBJ2-5; 7 nucleotides match TRBD2. This CDR3 is built from 16 residues. The V gene's germline CDR1 is SGHDN and CDR2 FVKESK. J lost 4 bases, V lost 4 bases, and 12 bases had no gene match. The CDR3 DNA reads as TGTGCCAGCAGCCTCCAGGGAGCGGGGCGGGGAGAGACCCAGTACTTC. Protein sequence: CASSLQGAGRGETQYF.

V usage is TRBV28 and J usage is TRBJ2-3; the D is unclear. V lost 6 bases, J lost 0 bases, and 10 bases lay in between. The CDR3 length is 14 residues. Germline lookup yields CDR1 MDHEN and CDR2 SYDVKM. Here the CDR3 DNA reads TGTGCCAGCAGCCCCCCTTCTAGCACAGATACGCAGTATTTT. Protein: CASSPPSSTDTQYF.

The chain carries TRBV9 and TRBJ2-3, with 9 bases aligning to TRBD2. V gave up 1 base and J gave up 1 base; unmatched junction bases: 7. This CDR3 region has 17 residues. From germline, CDR1 is SGDLS and CDR2 YYNGEE. CDR3 loop: CASSVSGGRAGTDTQYF. CDR3 bases: TGTGCCAGCAGCGTATCGGGCGGGAGGGCCGGCACAGATACGCAGTATTTT.

This clone was picked up one time. CDR3 DNA sequence: TGTGCCAGCAGCTTGGCCTTAGCCGGGACTAGCGGGAAGAATGAGCAGTTCTTC. Its translation is CASSLALAGTSGKNEQFF. The V gene is TRBV5-4, the J gene TRBJ2-1; 13 nucleotides agree with TRBD2. The CDR3 is 18 amino acids. V lost 0 bases and J lost 7; bases outside the gene matches: 10. CDR1 is SGHNT, CDR2 YYREEE, per germline (reference sequence).

The V and J genes are TRBV6-2 or TRBV6-3 and TRBJ1-5; no reliable D call. Per germline, CDR1 MNHEY and CDR2 SVGEGT. V shed 2 bases and J shed 11 bases, with 10 bases lying between them. The CDR3 totals 12 residues. Here the CDR3 reads CASSYPLSAQHF. The CDR3 nucleotides read TGTGCCAGCAGTTACCCCCTCTCTGCCCAGCATTTT.

This clone was observed a single time. The gene calls are TRBV5-4 and TRBJ2-7, with 11 bases matching TRBD2. This CDR3 has 15 amino acids. Per germline, CDR1 SGHNT and CDR2 YYREEE (reference sequence). Losses at the gene ends were 4 bases for V and 1 base for J; bases not matched to a gene: 4. CDR3 bases: TGTGCCAGCAGCGGGGGGACTAGCGGTTCCTACGAGCAGTACTTC. It specifies CASSGGTSGSYEQYF.

This clone was observed a few times. V gene TRBV9 combines with J gene TRBJ2-3; 8 bases agree with TRBD2. V gave up 2 bases and J gave up 1 base; unmatched junction bases: 6. Germline CDR1 is SGDLS and CDR2 is YYNGEE. The CDR3 totals 16 residues. The CDR3 coding sequence is TGTGCCAGCAGCGTCCGAGCGGGAGAGGGCACAGATACGCAGTATTTT. This encodes CASSVRAGEGTDTQYF.

This clone was seen only a few times. The CDR3 bases are TGTGCCAGCAGCTTGACCGGGAGTGGGGGCACCGGGGAGCTGTTTTTT. This gives the protein CASSLTGSGGTGELFF. The chain links TRBV5-4 to TRBJ2-2, with D maybe TRBD2 (6 bases). The germline V gene has CDR1 SGHNT and CDR2 YYREEE (reference sequence). Trimming took off 1 base at V and 4 bases at J, with 14 bases between the two ends. The CDR3 totals 16 residues.